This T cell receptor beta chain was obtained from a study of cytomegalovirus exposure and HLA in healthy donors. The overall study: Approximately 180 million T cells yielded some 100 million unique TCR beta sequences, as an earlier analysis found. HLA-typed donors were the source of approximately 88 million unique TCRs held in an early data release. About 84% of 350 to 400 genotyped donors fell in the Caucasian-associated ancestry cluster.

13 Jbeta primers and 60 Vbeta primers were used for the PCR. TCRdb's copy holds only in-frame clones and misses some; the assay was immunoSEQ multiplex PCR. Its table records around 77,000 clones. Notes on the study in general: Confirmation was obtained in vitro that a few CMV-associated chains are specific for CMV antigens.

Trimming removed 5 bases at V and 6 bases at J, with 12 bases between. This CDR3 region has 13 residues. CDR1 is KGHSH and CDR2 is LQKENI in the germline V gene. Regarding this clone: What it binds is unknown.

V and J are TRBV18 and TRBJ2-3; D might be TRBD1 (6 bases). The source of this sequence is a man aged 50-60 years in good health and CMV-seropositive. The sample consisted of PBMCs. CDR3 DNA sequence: TGTGCCAGCTCAACTGGGGGCCCGGATACGCAGTATTTT. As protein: CASSTGGPDTQYF.